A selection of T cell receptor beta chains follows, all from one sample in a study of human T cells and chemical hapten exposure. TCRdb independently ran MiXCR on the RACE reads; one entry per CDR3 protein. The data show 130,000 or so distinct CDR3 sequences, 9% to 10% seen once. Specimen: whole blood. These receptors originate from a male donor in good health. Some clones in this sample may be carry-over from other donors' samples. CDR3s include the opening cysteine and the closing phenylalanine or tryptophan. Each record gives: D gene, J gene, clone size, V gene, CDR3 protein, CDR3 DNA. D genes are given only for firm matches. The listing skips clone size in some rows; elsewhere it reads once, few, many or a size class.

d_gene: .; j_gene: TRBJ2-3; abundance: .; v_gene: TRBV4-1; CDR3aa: CASSQDPGRGTDTQYF; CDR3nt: TGCGCCAGCAGCCAAGATCCCGGGAGAGGCACAGATACGCAGTATTTT
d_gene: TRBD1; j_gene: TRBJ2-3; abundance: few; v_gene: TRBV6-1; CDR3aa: CASSERGTGSTDTQYF; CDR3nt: TGTGCCAGCAGTGAAAGGGGGACAGGATCCACAGATACGCAGTATTTT
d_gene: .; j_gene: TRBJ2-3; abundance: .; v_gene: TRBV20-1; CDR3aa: CSAIIVVVGGGQYF; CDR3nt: TGCAGTGCTATAATAGTGGTCGTTGGAGGGGGCCAGTATTTT
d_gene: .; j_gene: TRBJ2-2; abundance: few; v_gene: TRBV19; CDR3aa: CASTPTNTGELFF; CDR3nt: TGTGCCAGTACCCCCACGAACACCGGGGAGCTGTTTTTT
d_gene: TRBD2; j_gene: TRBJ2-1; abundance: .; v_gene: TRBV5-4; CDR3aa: CAISSGLDQAYNEQFF; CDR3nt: TGTGCCATCAGCTCTGGACTAGATCAAGCTTACAATGAGCAGTTCTTC
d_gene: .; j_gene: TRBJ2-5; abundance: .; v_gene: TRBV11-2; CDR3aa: CASSTGPLGETQYF; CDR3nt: TGTGCCAGCAGCACCGGACCACTGGGAGAGACCCAGTACTTC
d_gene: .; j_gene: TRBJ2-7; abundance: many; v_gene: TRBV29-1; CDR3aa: CSVAGYEQYF; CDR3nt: TGCAGCGTTGCGGGGTACGAGCAGTACTTC
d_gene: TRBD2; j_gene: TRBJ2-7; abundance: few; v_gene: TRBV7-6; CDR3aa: CASSFGLAGGPRSYEQYF; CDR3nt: TGTGCCAGCAGCTTTGGACTAGCGGGAGGGCCGAGGTCCTACGAGCAGTACTTC
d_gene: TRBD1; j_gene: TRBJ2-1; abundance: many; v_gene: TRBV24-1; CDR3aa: CATSSGRQGAWNEQFF; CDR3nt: TGTGCCACCAGCTCAGGGCGTCAGGGGGCTTGGAATGAGCAGTTCTTC
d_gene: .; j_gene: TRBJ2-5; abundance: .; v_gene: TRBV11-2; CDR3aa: CASSLGSSPGSETQYF; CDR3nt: TGTGCCAGCAGCTTAGGGTCCTCCCCCGGTTCAGAGACCCAGTACTTC
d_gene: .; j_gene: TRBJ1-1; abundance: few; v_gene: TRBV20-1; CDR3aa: CSARDMGVAYAFF; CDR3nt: TGCAGTGCTAGAGATATGGGGGTAGCGTACGCTTTCTTT
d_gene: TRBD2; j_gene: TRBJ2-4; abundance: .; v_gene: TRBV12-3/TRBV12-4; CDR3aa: CASSLPSGRAKNIQYF; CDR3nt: TGTGCCAGCAGTTTACCCAGCGGGAGAGCCAAAAACATTCAGTACTTC
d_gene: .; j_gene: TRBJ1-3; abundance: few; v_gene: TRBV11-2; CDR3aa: CASSLFSGGGNSGNTIYF; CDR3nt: TGTGCCAGCAGCTTATTTAGCGGTGGAGGAAACTCTGGAAACACCATATATTTT
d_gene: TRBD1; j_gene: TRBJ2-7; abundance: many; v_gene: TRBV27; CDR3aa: CASSTQTDRGREQYF; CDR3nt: TGTGCCAGCAGTACACAAACTGACAGGGGGCGCGAGCAGTACTTC
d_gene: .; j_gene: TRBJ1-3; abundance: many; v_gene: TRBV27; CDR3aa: CASARGRDGGTIYF; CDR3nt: TGTGCCAGCGCCAGAGGCAGGGACGGTGGCACCATATATTTT
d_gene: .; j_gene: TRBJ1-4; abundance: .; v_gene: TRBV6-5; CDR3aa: CASSYSGSSGNEKLFF; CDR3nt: TGTGCCAGCAGTTACTCGGGAAGCTCGGGTAATGAAAAACTGTTTTTT
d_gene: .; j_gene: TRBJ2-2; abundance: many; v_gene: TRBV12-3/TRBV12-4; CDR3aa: CASHGALAGELFF; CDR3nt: TGTGCCAGCCATGGGGCGCTTGCCGGGGAGCTGTTTTTT
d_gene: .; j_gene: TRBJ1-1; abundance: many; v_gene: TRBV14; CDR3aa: CASSQSRGTEAFF; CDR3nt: TGTGCCAGCAGCCAATCGAGAGGTACTGAAGCTTTCTTT
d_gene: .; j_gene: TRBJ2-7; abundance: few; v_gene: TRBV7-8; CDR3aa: CASSTDTYEQYF; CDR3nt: TGTGCCAGCAGCACGGACACCTACGAGCAGTACTTC
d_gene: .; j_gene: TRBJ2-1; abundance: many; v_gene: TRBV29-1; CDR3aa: CSVEGVLNSYNEQFF; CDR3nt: TGCAGCGTTGAAGGAGTCCTTAACTCCTACAATGAGCAGTTCTTC
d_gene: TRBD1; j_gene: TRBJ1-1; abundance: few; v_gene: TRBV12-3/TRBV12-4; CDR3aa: CASSSRRDRNTEAFF; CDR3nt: TGTGCCAGCAGTTCCCGCCGGGACAGGAACACTGAAGCTTTCTTT
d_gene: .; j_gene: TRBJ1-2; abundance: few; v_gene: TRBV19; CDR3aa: CAVRGGAYGYTF; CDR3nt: TGTGCCGTCCGCGGGGGCGCTTATGGCTACACCTTC
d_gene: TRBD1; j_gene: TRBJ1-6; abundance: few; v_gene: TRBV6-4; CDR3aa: CASSEGQGNSPLHF; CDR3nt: TGTGCCAGCAGTGAGGGACAGGGTAATTCACCCCTCCACTTT
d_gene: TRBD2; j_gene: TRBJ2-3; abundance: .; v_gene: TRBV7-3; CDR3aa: CASRQTSGGTDTQYF; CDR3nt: TGTGCCAGCAGACAAACTAGCGGGGGCACAGATACGCAGTATTTT
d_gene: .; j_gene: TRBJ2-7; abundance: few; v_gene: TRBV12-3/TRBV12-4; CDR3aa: CASRDSASYEQYF; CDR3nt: TGTGCCAGCAGAGACTCCGCTTCCTACGAGCAGTACTTC
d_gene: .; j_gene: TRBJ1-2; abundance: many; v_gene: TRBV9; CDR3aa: CASSAGWGYNYGYTF; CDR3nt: TGTGCCAGCAGCGCGGGTTGGGGCTACAACTATGGCTACACCTTC
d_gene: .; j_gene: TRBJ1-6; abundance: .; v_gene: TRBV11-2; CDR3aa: CASSPKTDQNSPLHF; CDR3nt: TGTGCCAGCAGCCCGAAAACCGATCAGAATTCACCCCTCCACTTT
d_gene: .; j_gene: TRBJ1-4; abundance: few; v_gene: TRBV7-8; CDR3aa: CASSLGRLPNEKLFF; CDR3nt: TGTGCCAGCAGCTTAGGTCGTCTTCCGAATGAAAAACTGTTTTTT
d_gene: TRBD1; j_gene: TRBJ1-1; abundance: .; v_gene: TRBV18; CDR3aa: CASSPVTGGLGGNTEAFF; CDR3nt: TGTGCCAGCTCACCTGTTACAGGGGGCTTAGGCGGGAACACTGAAGCTTTCTTT
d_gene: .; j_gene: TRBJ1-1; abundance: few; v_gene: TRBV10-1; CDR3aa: CASSEYGTTEAFF; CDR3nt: TGCGCCAGCAGTGAATACGGGACAACTGAAGCTTTCTTT
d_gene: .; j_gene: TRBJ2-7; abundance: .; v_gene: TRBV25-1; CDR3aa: CASSELERDSYEQYF; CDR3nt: TGTGCCAGCAGTGAATTGGAAAGGGACTCCTACGAGCAGTACTTC
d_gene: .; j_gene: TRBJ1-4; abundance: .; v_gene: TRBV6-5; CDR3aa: CASTRATNEKLFF; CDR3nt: TGTGCCAGCACCCGAGCAACTAATGAAAAACTGTTTTTT
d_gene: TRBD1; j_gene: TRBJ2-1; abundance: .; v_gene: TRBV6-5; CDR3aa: CASSFGTAAIYNEQFF; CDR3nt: TGTGCCAGCAGTTTTGGGACAGCTGCCATCTACAATGAGCAGTTCTTC
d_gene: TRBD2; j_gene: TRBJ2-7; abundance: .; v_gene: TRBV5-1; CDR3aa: CASSRLAGIGYEQYF; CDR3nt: TGCGCCAGCTCCCGACTAGCGGGGATCGGGTACGAGCAGTACTTC
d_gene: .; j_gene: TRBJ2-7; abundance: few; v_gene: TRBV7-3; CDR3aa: CASSLTGGLHEQYF; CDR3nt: TGTGCCAGCAGCTTAACTGGGGGTTTACACGAGCAGTACTTC
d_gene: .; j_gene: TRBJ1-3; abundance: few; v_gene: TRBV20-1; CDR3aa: CSARGQGRNTIYF; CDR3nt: TGCAGTGCTAGAGGCCAGGGTAGAAACACCATATATTTT
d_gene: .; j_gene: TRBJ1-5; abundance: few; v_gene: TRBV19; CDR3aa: CASSMRRSNQPQHF; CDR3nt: TGTGCCAGTAGTATGAGGCGGAGCAATCAGCCCCAGCATTTT
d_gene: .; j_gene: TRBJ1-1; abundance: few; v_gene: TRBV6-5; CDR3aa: CASSSPLGGSGTEAFF; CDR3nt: TGTGCCAGCAGTTCCCCCTTGGGGGGGAGTGGTACTGAAGCTTTCTTT
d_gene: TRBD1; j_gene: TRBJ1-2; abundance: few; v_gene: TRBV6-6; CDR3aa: CASSYLTGIGGYTF; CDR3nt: TGTGCCAGCAGTTACTTGACAGGGATCGGCGGCTACACCTTC
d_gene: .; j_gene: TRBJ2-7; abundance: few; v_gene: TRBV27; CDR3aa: CASSYDSSYEQYF; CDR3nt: TGTGCCAGCAGTTACGACAGTTCCTACGAGCAGTACTTC
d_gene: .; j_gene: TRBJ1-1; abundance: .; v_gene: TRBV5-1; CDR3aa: CASRTNFRRVDDTEAFF; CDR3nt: TGCGCCAGCAGAACGAATTTCCGAAGGGTGGACGACACTGAAGCTTTCTTT